The T cell receptor (beta chain) under discussion was sequenced for a study of T-cell reconstitution after alpha-beta-depleted transplantation in children. Study results and caveats: One year after transplant, T-cell counts and diversity came mostly from newly produced T cells. Expanded graft clones numbering several hundred reportedly gave rise to alpha-beta T cells about two months after transplant. Several patients had high TCRbeta diversity at day 60; it came from surviving recipient T cells and thymic progenitors.

V dropped 5 bases and J dropped 7; count of bases not matched to a gene: 5. This CDR3 is 12 amino acids long. The germline V gene encodes CDR1 DFQATT and CDR2 SNEGSKA (reference sequence). This clonotype was found many times. What it recognizes is unknown. Preparing the TCRbeta library involved the use of unique molecular identifiers. TCRdb reanalysed the PCR reads using MiXCR and keeps one entry per CDR3 protein. The sample yields 200,000 or so distinct CDR3 sequences, around 7.7% seen once. The receptor's source is a male patient aged 2-15 years who had a stem cell transplant for acute myeloid leukemia, so the T cells may come from the graft donor. Sequenced material: PBMCs, mostly from graft donor cells, taken 360 days after TCRalphabeta/CD19-depleted stem cell transplant. The chain couples TRBV20-1 to TRBJ1-2, with TRBD1 identical over 9 bases. The CDR3 is CSAAQGAGGYTF. As DNA, the CDR3 is TGCAGTGCTGCACAGGGGGCGGGTGGCTACACCTTC.